The T cell receptor beta chain under discussion was sequenced for a study of Ad26.COV2.S vaccination and SARS-CoV-2 variants (TCRdb year 2021). Concerning the study at large: Donors in the vaccine arm were drawn from COV1001, a multicentre, randomized, double-blind, placebo-controlled phase I-IIa trial testing Ad26.COV2.S in healthy adults. Ad26.COV2.S was administered intramuscularly at 5 x 10^10 or 1 x 10^11 viral particles, either as a single shot or as two shots given 56 days apart. TCRbeta repertoire sequencing was used to assess the specificity and breadth of SARS-CoV-2-reactive T cell receptors after Ad26.COV2.S vaccination. The TCR-sequenced set comprised approximately 30 samples: roughly 19 Ad26.COV2.S vaccine recipients, 5 placebo recipients and 8 SARS-CoV-2 convalescent individuals. Participants in the trial were split at random into five groups of five each, receiving low-dose or high-dose Ad26.COV2.S once or twice, or else placebo on both occasions. Investigators remained blinded to trial group allocation during experiments and outcome assessment. Here is what the overall study found, with its caveats: The study was not powered to compare responses between vaccine doses or regimens. Higher spike-specific TCR breadth was observed in Ad26.COV2.S recipients than in placebo recipients (P = 0.0014). Non-spike TCR breadth was comparable between vaccine and placebo recipients, consistent with the vaccine containing only spike. It was noted by the authors that total T cell responses may have been underestimated by the TCR breadth and depth analyses. After vaccination, substantial breadth of spike-specific CD8+ and CD4+ T cell responses was reported.

The germline V and J ends show losses of 3 bases and 5 bases respectively, and no gene match explains 14 bases of the junction. CDR1 SGDLS and CDR2 YYNGEE are derived from the germline V gene. The cysteine opens and the phenylalanine closes a CDR3 of 17 amino acids. Only the CDR3 DNA stays, 51 bases, in frame from base 1. The immunoSEQ Assay was used to sequence TCRbeta CDR3 regions. After extraction, genomic DNA underwent amplification by bias-controlled multiplex PCR, followed by high-throughput sequencing. The authors' pipeline ran thus. To quantify the absolute abundance of every unique TCRbeta CDR3 region, sequences were collapsed and filtered. T cell fraction was estimated by normalizing TCRbeta template counts to usable DNA, which was measured by amplifying reference genes present in all nucleated cells. Repertoire TCRs were annotated as SARS-CoV-2-specific when V gene, CDR3 amino acid sequence and J gene were exactly matched to a known reactive TCR set. The reference SARS-CoV-2 TCR set was derived from MIRA and filtered for enrichment in COVID-19-positive ImmuneCODE repertoires, a step that removed public or cross-reactive TCRs. Using the MIRA antigens, annotated TCRs were further analysed by specific ORF or by position within an ORF. Depth was the summed frequency of annotated unique rearrangements, while breadth was defined as annotated unique rearrangements over total unique productive rearrangements. Two-sided Wilcoxon rank-sum tests were applied when comparing TCR breadth between groups. TCRdb obtained this table from immuneACCESS and retained in-frame rearrangements with V and J assigned. These tables miss some clones; where compared with another copy, unresolved V genes account for less than half of the shortfall, and the remainder is unexplained. That table supplies the V and J calls and clone size; D and trimming were determined from the DNA. In all, the sample holds approximately 360,000 clones, and roughly four fifths of those were seen once. Together, the top ten hold approximately 7.8% of the sample.

Worth noting for this clone: Its antigen remains unidentified. Nothing much larger sits one base from this clone, and base qualities are not available.

In the paper's terms, the treatment or condition label means: roughly 19 received Ad26.COV2.S at low or high dose, single or two shots; a few received placebo; per-sample allocation not given. For vaccine and placebo recipients, repertoires were sequenced using samples collected on day 63 after the first injection. Cohort 1b enrolled 25 or so adults aged 18-55 years at a single site in Boston, USA, between 29 July and 7 August 2020. As a vaccine, Ad26.COV2.S was a replication-incompetent adenovirus type 26 vector that expressed a prefusion-stabilized SARS-CoV-2 spike protein derived from the original Wuhan strain.

Sequenced here: peripheral blood, sampled in a trial of Ad26.COV2.S vaccine versus placebo. This receptor was identified in a person aged 18-60 years who received the Ad26.COV2.S COVID-19 vaccine or a placebo. The chain uses TRBV9 and TRBJ2-3, with 8 bases in between that match TRBD2. The DNA sequence is given as TGTGCCAGCAGCGAGCTCCTGTCGGGAGGGGCGGGAGATACGCAGTATTTT. Its translation is CASSELLSGGAGDTQYF.